This T cell receptor beta chain was found in a study of cytomegalovirus exposure and HLA in healthy donors. About the research overall: Findings of an earlier analysis included around 120 million unique TCR beta sequences from some 190 million T cells.

Germline V gene lookup returns CDR1 LNHDA and CDR2 SQIVND (reference sequence). Trimming at V came to 7 bases and at J to 4 bases, leaving 16 bases not matched to a gene. The CDR3 extends over 17 amino acids. Vbeta (60) and Jbeta (13) primers were used in the PCR. Assay: immunoSEQ multiplex PCR; the TCRdb copy retains only in-frame clones and omits some. Seen here are 270,000 or so clones, around nine tenths observed once, and the top ten hold 1.5% to 2%. The receptor's source is a girl aged 2 to 10 in good health and CMV-seronegative. V is TRBV19 and J is TRBJ2-7; 10 bases map to TRBD1. Sequenced sample: PBMCs. CDR3 loop: CASNKPSRGQGSYEQYF. The CDR3, as DNA: TGTGCCAGTAACAAACCCTCCCGGGGACAGGGGAGTTACGAGCAGTACTTC.